This T cell receptor (beta chain) was profiled in a study of Ad26.COV2.S vaccination and SARS-CoV-2 variants. Overall study: Into the muscle, Ad26.COV2.S was dosed once or twice, 56 days apart.

Study conclusions and caveats: Substantial breadth was reportedly displayed by spike-specific CD8+ and CD4+ T cell responses after vaccination.

In this sample, this clone turned up once. Its target is unknown. TCRdb's copy holds only in-frame clones and misses some; the assay was immunoSEQ multiplex PCR. The table includes 350,000 to 400,000 clones, around nine tenths detected once. The germline CDR1 and CDR2 sequences are SGHDN and FVKESK. V was pared by 4 bases and J by 2 bases, with 8 bases between. The CDR3 spans 13 residues. Treatment reported: around 19 received Ad26.COV2.S at low or high dose, single or two shots; about 5 received placebo; per-sample allocation not given. The samples were gathered on day 63 after the first injection of vaccine or placebo.

Sequenced material: peripheral blood, taken in a trial of Ad26.COV2.S vaccine versus placebo. This receptor was obtained from a person between 18 and 60 years old who received the Ad26.COV2.S COVID-19 vaccine or a placebo. The J gene is TRBJ1-2, the V gene TRBV14; D is perhaps TRBD1 (5 bases). In DNA, the CDR3 is TGTGCCAGCAGCCGGGGACGGAACTATGGCTACACCTTC. This sequence encodes CASSRGRNYGYTF.